This TCR beta chain was retrieved from a study of cytomegalovirus exposure and HLA in healthy donors. PCR involved 60 Vbeta and 13 Jbeta primers. Here immunoSEQ multiplex PCR was the method, and the copy in TCRdb shows in-frame clones only, minus some. Among some 190,000 clones listed, 80% were seen once. This CDR3 region has 14 residues. V was trimmed by 6 bases and J by 4 bases, leaving 12 bases between them. Germline V gives CDR1 ENHRY, CDR2 SYGVKD. Study-wide results and limits: As a later analysis revealed, the rate of TCR association differed by HLA locus, with DRB1 most and HLA-C fewest. Earlier results showed most TCR beta V segments being productive about 90% or about 30% of the time.

There are a few counts of this clone. Its antigen is undetermined. This rearrangement joins TRBV10-3 to TRBJ1-4; D uncertain. This clonotype was obtained from a girl aged 5 to 17 in good health and CMV-seropositive. The specimen sequenced was PBMCs. The CDR3 DNA reads TGTGCCATCAGCAAAACGCAGGTTAATGAAAAACTGTTTTTT. Translation: CAISKTQVNEKLFF.